This T cell receptor beta chain appears in the sequencing data of a study of T cells in localized non-small cell lung cancer. Assay: immunoSEQ multiplex PCR; the TCRdb copy retains only in-frame clones and omits some. The data show about 15,000 clones, about 90% seen once. The V gene's germline CDR1 is SGHAT and CDR2 FQNNGV. V was trimmed by 2 bases and J by 6 bases, leaving 8 bases between them. This CDR3 spans 12 amino acids. This sequence originates from a male donor at least 60 years old with stage II lung adenocarcinoma. This chain joins TRBV11-2 and TRBJ2-7; D call uncertain. The sequenced sample was peripheral blood mononuclear cells, obtained before any cancer treatment. CDR3 bases: TGTGCCAGCAGCTTACAGGCAGCCGAGCAGTACTTC. It is translated as CASSLQAAEQYF.